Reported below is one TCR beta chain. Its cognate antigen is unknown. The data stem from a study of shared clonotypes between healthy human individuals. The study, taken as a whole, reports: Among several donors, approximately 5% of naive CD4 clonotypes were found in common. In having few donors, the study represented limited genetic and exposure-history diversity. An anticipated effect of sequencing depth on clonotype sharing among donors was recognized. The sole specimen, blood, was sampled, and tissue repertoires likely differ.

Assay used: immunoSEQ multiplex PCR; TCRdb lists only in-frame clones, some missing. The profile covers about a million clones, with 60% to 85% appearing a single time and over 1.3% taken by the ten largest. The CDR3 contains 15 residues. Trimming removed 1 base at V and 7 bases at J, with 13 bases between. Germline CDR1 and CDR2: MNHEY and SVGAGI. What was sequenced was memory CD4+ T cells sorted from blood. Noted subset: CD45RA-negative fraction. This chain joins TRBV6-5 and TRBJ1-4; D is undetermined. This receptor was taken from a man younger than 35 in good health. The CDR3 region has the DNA TGTGCCAGCAGTTACTGGGGAGCTCGGGGTGAAAAACTGTTTTTT. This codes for CASSYWGARGEKLFF.